Below, 14 T cell receptor delta chains from the same sample are listed, as sequenced in a study of DNA immune sequencing with unique molecular identifiers. Primers for all 8 TRDV and 4 TRDJ genes amplified genomic DNA in 32-plex. In about 3 barcoding PCR cycles, molecules received a 12-nucleotide UMI, then adapter PCR followed. TCRdb redid the clone calls on the multiplex PCR reads with CATT. This table holds several thousand delta-chain clones, roughly a tenth found once. The sample taken for sequencing was gamma-delta T cells enriched from blood buffy coat, or unenriched PBMCs (not recorded which). The receptors were gathered from a human donor in good health.

This clone was observed many times. The chain employs TRDV1 and TRDJ1; TRDD3 agrees at 10 bases. Germline matching of the DNA provided the J gene here, since TCRdb leaves it blank. The germline gives CDR1 TSWWSYY, CDR2 QGS. V lost 1 base to trimming and J lost 3 bases; unmatched junction nucleotides: 26. CDR3 length equals 23 residues. CDR3 loop: CALGEHRASQPPLYWGISDKLIF. CDR3 nucleotide sequence: TGTGCTCTTGGGGAACACCGCGCCTCCCAGCCACCCCTCTACTGGGGGATCTCCGATAAACTCATCTTT.

In its sample, this clone was seen a few times. The TCRdb record carries a much larger clone's protein, which differs from this DNA's translation at residue 11; a read error is the likely cause, and the protein listed here is the DNA translation. The chain couples TRDV2 to TRDJ1; the match to TRDD3 covers 8 bases. CDR1 and CDR2 (germline): GEAIGNYY, EKD. The CDR3 is 15 residues long. CDR3 nucleotide sequence: TGTGCCTGTCAGAACCTGGGGGAGGACACCTATAAACTCATCTTT. Its protein product is CACQNLGEDTYKLIF.

This clone occurred a few times. TCRdb's entry gives the protein of a much larger clone, which mismatches this DNA's translation at residue 4, likely from a read error; the protein reported here is translated from the DNA. The genes are TRDV2 and TRDJ1; maybe TRDD3 (5 bases). The CDR3 is 15 residues long. Germline loops: CDR1 GEAIGNYY, CDR2 EKD. The CDR3 loop is CACVTVGGRTDKLIF. Here the CDR3 DNA reads TGTGCCTGTGTCACCGTCGGGGGTCGCACCGATAAACTCATCTTT.

This clone turned up a few times. This DNA's translation and the protein TCRdb lists, from a much larger clone, do not match at residue 3, likely due to a read error; the protein shown is translated from the DNA. The V and J genes are TRDV2 and TRDJ3; unclear D gene. Germline lookup yields CDR1 GEAIGNYY and CDR2 EKD. The CDR3 runs to 17 residues. CDR3 nucleotides: TGTGCCAGTGACACCCTGCATGCTACCTGGGACACCCGACAGATGTTTTTC. Its translation: CASDTLHATWDTRQMFF.

To note about this clone: A far larger clone differs by one base, so this is likely a read error. Other DNA sequences of this sample code for an identical CDR3. The genes are TRDV2 and TRDJ1, with D tentatively TRDD3 (6 bases). Germline V lookup: CDR1 GEAIGNYY, CDR2 EKD. The CDR3 runs to 14 residues. CDR3 bases: TGTGCATGTGACAAAGTGGGGGACACCGATAAACTCATCTTT. Translating gives CACDKVGDTDKLIF.

This clone was seen a few times. This DNA's translation and the protein TCRdb lists, from a much larger clone, do not match at residue 8, likely due to a read error; the protein shown is translated from the DNA. This rearrangement joins TRDV2 to TRDJ3, with a tentative D call TRDD3 (5 bases). Germline CDR1 reads GEAIGNYY; CDR2 reads EKD. The CDR3 has 18 residues. The V gene lost 0 bases and the J gene lost 2 bases, with 13 bases spanning the gap. The CDR3 sequence is CACDTAGRYTWDTRQMFF. CDR3 DNA: TGTGCCTGTGACACCGCTGGGAGATACACCTGGGACACCCGACAGATGTTTTTC.

As concerns this clone: It differs at one base from a far larger clone, so likely a read error. In the same sample, other DNA sequences code for this CDR3. The chain links TRDV2 to TRDJ1; 7 nucleotides line up with TRDD3. Germline loops: CDR1 GEAIGNYY, CDR2 EKD. The CDR3 contains 17 residues. The CDR3 DNA is TGTGCTTGTGACTCCCTCCTGGGGGCTCCCAACACCGATAAACTCATCTTT. Protein product: CACDSLLGAPNTDKLIF.

This clone is medium-sized. The chain joins TRDV2 to TRDJ1; 13 nucleotides match TRDD3. The V segment lost 3 bases and the J segment 3 bases; nucleotides outside the gene matches: 12. The germline gives CDR1 GEAIGNYY, CDR2 EKD. The CDR3 loop spans 18 amino acids. CDR3 loop: CACDVLLGDTQHSDKLIF. In DNA form, the CDR3 reads TGTGCCTGTGACGTTTTACTGGGGGATACGCAACACTCCGATAAACTCATCTTT.

Within the sample, this clone is large. The same CDR3 arises from other DNA sequences in this sample as well. V usage is TRDV2 and J usage is TRDJ3; 9 positions agree with TRDD3. With 0 bases clipped from V and 0 bases from J, the junction kept 11 bases outside the gene matches. The CDR3 has 21 residues. From germline, CDR1 is GEAIGNYY and CDR2 EKD. Here the CDR3 reads CACDTLLRTGGPSWDTRQMFF. The DNA of the CDR3 is TGTGCCTGTGACACCCTTCTACGTACTGGGGGACCCTCCTGGGACACCCGACAGATGTTTTTC.

Points on this clone: The protein TCRdb gives is from a much larger clone and does not agree with this DNA's translation at residue 4, likely a read error; the protein shown here comes from the DNA. V gene TRDV2 combines with J gene TRDJ1; D might be TRDD3 (7 bases). V shed 5 bases and J shed 0 bases, with 15 bases lying between them. Germline CDR1 and CDR2: GEAIGNYY and EKD. There are 15 residues in the CDR3. This CDR3 is CACVLLGTDTDKLIF. DNA of the CDR3: TGTGCCTGTGTCCTACTGGGGACAGACACCGATAAACTCATCTTT.

This clone was seen only once. The genes are TRDV1 and TRDJ1; 13 nucleotides line up with TRDD3. The J gene was not available in TCRdb and was assigned here by matching the DNA to germline segments. Germline V gives CDR1 TSWWSYY, CDR2 QGS. V lost 3 bases, J lost 0 bases, and 22 bases stayed unmatched. This CDR3 is 23 amino acids long. Here the CDR3 reads CALGDSPLFSTGGYVGYTDKLIF. In nucleotides, the CDR3 is TGTGCTCTTGGGGATTCGCCCCTTTTTAGTACTGGGGGATACGTAGGGTACACCGATAAACTCATCTTT.

A remark on this clone: TCRdb's protein, taken from a much larger clone, differs from this DNA's translation at residue 12, likely owing to a read error; the protein displayed comes from the DNA. The gene calls are TRDV2 and TRDJ3, with 13 bases identical to TRDD3. This CDR3 contains 20 residues. With 4 bases clipped from V and 2 bases from J, the junction kept 10 bases outside the gene matches. Germline values: CDR1 GEAIGNYY, CDR2 EKD. The CDR3 bases are TGTGCCTGTGAACCGTACTGGGGGATACGGGGCCCCTGGGACACCCGACAGATGTTTTTC. It translates to CACEPYWGIRGPWDTRQMFF.

This clone was observed many times. The rearrangement links TRDV2 to TRDJ1, with 8 bases that match TRDD3. The CDR3 extends over 15 amino acids. The V gene end was trimmed by 3 bases and the J gene end by 1 base; junction bases not matched to a gene: 6. Per the germline V gene, CDR1 is GEAIGNYY and CDR2 is EKD. This chain's CDR3 is CACDWVLGGTDKLIF. CDR3 DNA sequence: TGTGCCTGTGACTGGGTACTGGGGGGCACCGATAAACTCATCTTT.

In its sample, this clone was seen a few times. The protein in TCRdb stems from a much larger clone and differs at residue 7 from this DNA's translation, likely a read error; here the protein is translated from the DNA. The chain recombines TRDV2 with TRDJ1, with 13 positions matching TRDD3. Germline V gives CDR1 GEAIGNYY, CDR2 EKD. This CDR3 region has 20 residues. V shed 0 bases and J 0 bases; nucleotides not matched to a gene: 12. CDR3 sequence: CACDTVSTGGYGGYTDKLIF. The CDR3 nucleotides read TGTGCCTGTGACACCGTCTCTACTGGGGGATACGGAGGGTACACCGATAAACTCATCTTT.